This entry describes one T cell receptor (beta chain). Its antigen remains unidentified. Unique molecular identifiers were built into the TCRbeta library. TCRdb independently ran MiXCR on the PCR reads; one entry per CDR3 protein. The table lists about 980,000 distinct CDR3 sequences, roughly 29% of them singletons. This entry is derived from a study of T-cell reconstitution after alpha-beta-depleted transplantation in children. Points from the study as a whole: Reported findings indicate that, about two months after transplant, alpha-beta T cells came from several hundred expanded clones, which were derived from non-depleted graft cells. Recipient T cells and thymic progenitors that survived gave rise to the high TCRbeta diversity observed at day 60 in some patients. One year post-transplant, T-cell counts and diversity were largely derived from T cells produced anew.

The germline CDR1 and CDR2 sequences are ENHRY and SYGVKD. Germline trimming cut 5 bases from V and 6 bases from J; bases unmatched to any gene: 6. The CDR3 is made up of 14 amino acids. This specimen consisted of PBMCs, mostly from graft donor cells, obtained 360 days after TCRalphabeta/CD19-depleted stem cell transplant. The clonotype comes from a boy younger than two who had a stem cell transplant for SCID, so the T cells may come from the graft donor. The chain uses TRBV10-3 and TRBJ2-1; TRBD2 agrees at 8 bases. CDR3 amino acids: CAISTSGTSNEQFF. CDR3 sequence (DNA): TGTGCCATCAGTACCTCCGGGACTAGCAATGAGCAGTTCTTC.